These 2 T cell receptor beta chains were all obtained from the same sample, sequenced in a study of OX40 agonist ivuxolimab in advanced cancers. Some clones are missing from TCRdb's copy, which holds only in-frame ones; the method was immunoSEQ multiplex PCR. The sample contains roughly 64,000 clones, approximately 90% of which appear only once. Source: CD4+ or CD8+ T cells sorted from blood, taken in a trial of the OX40 agonist ivuxolimab. Receptors originate from an adult with an advanced solid tumor such as melanoma, head and neck, liver or kidney cancer.

The chain has TRBV10-3 and TRBJ2-1, with D maybe TRBD2 (6 bases). V lost 0 bases and J lost 4, with 13 bases in between. The length of the CDR3 is 16 residues. Germline-derived CDR1 and CDR2 are ENHRY and SYGVKD. In DNA form, the CDR3 reads TGTGCCATCAGTGAGTCGGCTAGCGACATATACAATGAGCAGTTCTTC. Translating it yields CAISESASDIYNEQFF.

The V gene is TRBV27, the J gene TRBJ2-3, with TRBD2 matching over 9 bases. The CDR3 has 16 amino acids. V gave up 3 bases and J gave up 3 bases; unmatched junction bases: 7. Germline V gives CDR1 MNHEY, CDR2 SMNVEV (reference sequence). CDR3 sequence reads: CASSFLVAGVTDTQYF. CDR3 sequence (DNA): TGTGCCAGCAGTTTTTTAGTAGCGGGAGTGACAGATACGCAGTATTTT.